This T cell receptor (beta chain) is drawn from a study of shared clonotypes between healthy human individuals. Study conclusions and caveats: Shared across a few donors were roughly 4.7% of the naive CD4 clonotypes.

The table lists this clone with a count of one. Its antigen remains unidentified. This CDR3 is also generated by other DNA sequences in the sample. The assay was immunoSEQ multiplex PCR, and TCRdb's table has in-frame clones only and misses some. The sample records about 680,000 clones, more than 70% being singletons. Trimming at V came to 1 base and at J to 5 bases, leaving 5 bases not matched to a gene. Germline CDR1 and CDR2: SGHNT and YYREEE (reference sequence). The CDR3 runs to 14 residues. Among the donors, all were Caucasian adults who lived in Nashville, Tennessee. Sequencing used memory CD4+ T cells sorted from blood. The sample's subset: CD45RA-negative fraction. The chain combines TRBV5-4 with TRBJ2-5; 7 bases are shared with TRBD2. The clonotype comes from a woman aged 25 to 39 in good health. The DNA for the CDR3 is TGTGCCAGCAGCTTGAGGCGGGAGCAGGAGACCCAGTACTTC. Protein: CASSLRREQETQYF.